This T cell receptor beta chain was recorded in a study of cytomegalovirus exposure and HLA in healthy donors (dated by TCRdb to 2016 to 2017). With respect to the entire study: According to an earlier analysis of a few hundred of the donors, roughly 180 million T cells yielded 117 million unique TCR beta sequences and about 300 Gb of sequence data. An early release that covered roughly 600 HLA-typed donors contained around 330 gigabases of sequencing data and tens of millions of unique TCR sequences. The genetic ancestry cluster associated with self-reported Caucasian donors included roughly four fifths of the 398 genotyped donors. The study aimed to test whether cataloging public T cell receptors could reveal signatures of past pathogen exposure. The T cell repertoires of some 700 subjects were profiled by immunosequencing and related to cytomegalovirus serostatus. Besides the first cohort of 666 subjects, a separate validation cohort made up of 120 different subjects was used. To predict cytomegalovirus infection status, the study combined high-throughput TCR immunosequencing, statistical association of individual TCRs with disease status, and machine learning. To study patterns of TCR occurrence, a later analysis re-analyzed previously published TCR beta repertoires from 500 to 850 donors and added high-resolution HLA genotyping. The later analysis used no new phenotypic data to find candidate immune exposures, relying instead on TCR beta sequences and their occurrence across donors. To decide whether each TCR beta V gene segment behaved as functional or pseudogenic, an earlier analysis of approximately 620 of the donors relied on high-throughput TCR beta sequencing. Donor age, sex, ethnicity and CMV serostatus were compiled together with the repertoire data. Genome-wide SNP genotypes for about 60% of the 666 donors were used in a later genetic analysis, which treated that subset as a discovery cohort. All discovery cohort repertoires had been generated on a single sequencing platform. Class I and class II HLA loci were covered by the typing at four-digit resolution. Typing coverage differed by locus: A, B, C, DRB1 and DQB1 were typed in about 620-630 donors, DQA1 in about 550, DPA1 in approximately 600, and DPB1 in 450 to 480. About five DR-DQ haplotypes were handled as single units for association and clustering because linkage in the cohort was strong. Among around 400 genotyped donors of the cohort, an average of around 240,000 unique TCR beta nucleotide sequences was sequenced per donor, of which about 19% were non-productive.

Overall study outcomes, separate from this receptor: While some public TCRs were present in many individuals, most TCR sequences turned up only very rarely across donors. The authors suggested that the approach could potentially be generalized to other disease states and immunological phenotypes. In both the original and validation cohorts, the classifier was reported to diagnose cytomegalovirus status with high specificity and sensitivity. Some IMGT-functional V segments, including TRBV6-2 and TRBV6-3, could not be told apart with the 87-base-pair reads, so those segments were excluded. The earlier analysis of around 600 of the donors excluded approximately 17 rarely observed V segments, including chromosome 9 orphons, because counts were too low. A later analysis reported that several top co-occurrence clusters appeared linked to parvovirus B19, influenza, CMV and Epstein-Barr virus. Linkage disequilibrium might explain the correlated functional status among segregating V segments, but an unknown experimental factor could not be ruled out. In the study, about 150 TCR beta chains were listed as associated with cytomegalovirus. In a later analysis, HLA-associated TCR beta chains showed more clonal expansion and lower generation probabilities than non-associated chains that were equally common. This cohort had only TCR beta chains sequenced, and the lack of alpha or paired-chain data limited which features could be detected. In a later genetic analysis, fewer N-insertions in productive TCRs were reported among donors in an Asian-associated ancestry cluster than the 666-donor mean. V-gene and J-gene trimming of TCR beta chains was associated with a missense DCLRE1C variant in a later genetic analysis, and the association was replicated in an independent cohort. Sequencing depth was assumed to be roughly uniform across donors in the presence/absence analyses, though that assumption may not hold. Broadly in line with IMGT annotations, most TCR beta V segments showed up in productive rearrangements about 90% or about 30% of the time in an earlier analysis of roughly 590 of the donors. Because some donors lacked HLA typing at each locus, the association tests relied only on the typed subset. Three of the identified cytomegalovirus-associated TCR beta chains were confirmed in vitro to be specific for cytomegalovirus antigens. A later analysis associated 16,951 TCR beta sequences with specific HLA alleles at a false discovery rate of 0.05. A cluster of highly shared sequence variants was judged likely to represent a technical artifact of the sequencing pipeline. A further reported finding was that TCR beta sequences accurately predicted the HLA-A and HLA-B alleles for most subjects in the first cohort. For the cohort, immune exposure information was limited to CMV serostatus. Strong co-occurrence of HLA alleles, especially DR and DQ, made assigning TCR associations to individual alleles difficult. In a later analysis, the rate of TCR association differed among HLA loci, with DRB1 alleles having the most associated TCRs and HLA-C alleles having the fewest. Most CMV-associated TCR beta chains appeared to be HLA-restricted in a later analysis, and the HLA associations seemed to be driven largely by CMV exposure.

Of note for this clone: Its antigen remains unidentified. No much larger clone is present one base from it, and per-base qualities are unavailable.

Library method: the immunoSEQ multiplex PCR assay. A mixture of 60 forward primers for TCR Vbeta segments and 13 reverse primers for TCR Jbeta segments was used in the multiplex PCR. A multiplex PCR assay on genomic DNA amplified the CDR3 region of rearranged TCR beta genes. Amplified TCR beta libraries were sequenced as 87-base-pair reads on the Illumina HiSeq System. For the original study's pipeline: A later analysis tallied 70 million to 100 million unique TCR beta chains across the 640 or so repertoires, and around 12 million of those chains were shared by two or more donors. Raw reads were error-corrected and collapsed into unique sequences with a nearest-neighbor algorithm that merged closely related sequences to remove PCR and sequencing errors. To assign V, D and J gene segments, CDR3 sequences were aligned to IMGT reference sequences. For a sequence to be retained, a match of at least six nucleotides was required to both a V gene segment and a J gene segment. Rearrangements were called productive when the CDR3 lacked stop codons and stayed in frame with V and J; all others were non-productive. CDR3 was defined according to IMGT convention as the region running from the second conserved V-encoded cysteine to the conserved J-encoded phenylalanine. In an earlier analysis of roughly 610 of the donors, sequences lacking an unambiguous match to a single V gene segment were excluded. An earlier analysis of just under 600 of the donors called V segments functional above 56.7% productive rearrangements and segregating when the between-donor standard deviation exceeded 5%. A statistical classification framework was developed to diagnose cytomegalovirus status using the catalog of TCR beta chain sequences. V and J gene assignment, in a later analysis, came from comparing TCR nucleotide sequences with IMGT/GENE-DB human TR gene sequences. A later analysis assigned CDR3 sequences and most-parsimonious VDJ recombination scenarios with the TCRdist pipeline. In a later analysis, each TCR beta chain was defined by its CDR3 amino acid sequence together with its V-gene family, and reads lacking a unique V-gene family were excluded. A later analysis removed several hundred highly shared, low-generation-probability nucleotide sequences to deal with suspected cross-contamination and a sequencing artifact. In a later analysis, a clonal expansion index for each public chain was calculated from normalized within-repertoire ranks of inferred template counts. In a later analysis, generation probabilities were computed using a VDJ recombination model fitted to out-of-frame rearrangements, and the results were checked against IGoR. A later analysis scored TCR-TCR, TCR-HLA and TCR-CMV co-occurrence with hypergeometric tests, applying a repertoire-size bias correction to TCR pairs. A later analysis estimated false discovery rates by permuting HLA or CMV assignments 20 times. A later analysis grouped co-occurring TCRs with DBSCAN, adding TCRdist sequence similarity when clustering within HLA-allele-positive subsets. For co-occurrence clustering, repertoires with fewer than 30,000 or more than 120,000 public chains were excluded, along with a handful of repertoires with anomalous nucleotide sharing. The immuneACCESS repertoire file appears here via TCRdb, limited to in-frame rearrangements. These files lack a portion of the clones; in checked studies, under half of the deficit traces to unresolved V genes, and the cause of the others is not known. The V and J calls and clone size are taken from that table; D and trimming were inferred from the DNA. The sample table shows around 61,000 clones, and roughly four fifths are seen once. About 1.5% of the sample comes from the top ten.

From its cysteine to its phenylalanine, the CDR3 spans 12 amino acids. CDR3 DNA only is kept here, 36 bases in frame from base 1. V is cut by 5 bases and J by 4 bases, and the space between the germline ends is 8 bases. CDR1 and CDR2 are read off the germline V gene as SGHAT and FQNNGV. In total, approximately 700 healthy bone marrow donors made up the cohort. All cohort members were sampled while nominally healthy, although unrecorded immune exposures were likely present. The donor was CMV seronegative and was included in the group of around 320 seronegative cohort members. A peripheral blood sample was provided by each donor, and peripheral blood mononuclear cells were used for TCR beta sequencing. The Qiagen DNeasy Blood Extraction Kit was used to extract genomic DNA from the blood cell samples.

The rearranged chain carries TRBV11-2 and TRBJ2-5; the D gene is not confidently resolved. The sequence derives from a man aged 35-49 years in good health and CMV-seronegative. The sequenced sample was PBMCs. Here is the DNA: TGTGCCAGCAGCCCCCAGCGAGAGACCCAGTACTTC. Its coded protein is CASSPQRETQYF.